These 28 T cell receptor beta chains were sequenced from one sample in a study of shared clonotypes between healthy human individuals. TCRdb's table, derived via immunoSEQ multiplex PCR, lists solely in-frame clones and lacks some. Of about 2.1 million clones in the sample, approximately 94% were seen once. Naive-designated CD8 cells lacked CD45RO, were positively enriched for CCR7, and omitted terminally differentiated effector memory CD45RA+ cells. The sample consisted of naive CD8+ T cells from PBMCs. These TCRs come from a man between 18 and 35 years old in good health. Some clones in this sample may be carry-over from other donors' samples.

The chain combines TRBV7-9 with TRBJ2-5; D is possibly TRBD1 (6 bases). The CDR3 has 14 residues. Germline lookup yields CDR1 SEHNR and CDR2 FQNEAQ (reference sequence). Trimming pared 5 bases from V and 7 bases from J, leaving 17 bases between. In DNA, the CDR3 is TGTGCCAGCAGCCAAGCAGGGGTAACGGGGACCCAGTACTTC. Translated: CASSQAGVTGTQYF.

The rearrangement uses TRBV28 and TRBJ1-1, with unresolved D. From germline, CDR1 is MDHEN and CDR2 SYDVKM. This CDR3 has 12 residues. The V gene lost 2 bases and the J gene lost 6 bases, with 7 bases spanning the gap. CDR3 protein: CASSLRASEAFF. CDR3 DNA: TGTGCCAGCAGTTTAAGGGCCTCTGAAGCTTTCTTT.

The CDR3 loop reads CASRPGTSGQETQYF. DNA of the CDR3: TGTGCCAGCAGACCCGGAACTAGCGGCCAAGAGACCCAGTACTTC. V is TRBV7-2 and J is TRBJ2-5, with TRBD2 matching 8 bases. With V trimmed by 6 bases and J by 1 base, 7 bases remained unmatched. The CDR3 is 15 amino acids. Germline V gene sequence: CDR1 SGHTA, CDR2 FQGNSA.

J is TRBJ2-3 and V is TRBV27; D remains unclear. The CDR3 has 14 amino acids. CDR1 and CDR2 from the germline V gene are MNHEY and SMNVEV (reference sequence). Trimming removed 1 base from V and 1 base from J, with 6 bases in between. This CDR3 is CASSLLQRTDTQYF. The DNA of the CDR3 is TGTGCCAGCAGTTTATTACAGCGCACAGATACGCAGTATTTT.

The chain carries TRBV14 and TRBJ1-2; 7 nucleotides agree with TRBD1. Germline CDR1 SGHDN, CDR2 FVKESK. The CDR3 is 18 amino acids. V was pared by 2 bases and J by 6 bases, with 18 bases of the junction left unmatched. The CDR3: CASSQNPPTGWRLDGYTF. CDR3 bases: TGTGCCAGCAGCCAAAATCCGCCGACAGGGTGGCGTTTGGATGGCTACACCTTC.

The genes are TRBV7-7 and TRBJ2-5; 9 nucleotides agree with TRBD2. Germline assignment: CDR1 SSHAT and CDR2 FNYEAQ (reference sequence). This CDR3 has 16 residues. V gave up 3 bases and J gave up 5 bases; unmatched junction bases: 10. The DNA of the CDR3 is TGTGCCAGCAGCTTGTTCGGTAGCGGGAGTGGGGAGACCCAGTACTTC. Protein sequence: CASSLFGSGSGETQYF.

J is TRBJ2-1 and V is TRBV7-9, with TRBD2 identical over 8 bases. Trimming removed 2 bases from V and 4 bases from J; junction bases left unmatched: 4. Germline CDR1 and CDR2: SEHNR and FQNEAQ (reference sequence). The CDR3 consists of 15 residues. CDR3 sequence reads: CASSLLTSAYNEQFF. In DNA, the CDR3 is TGTGCCAGCAGCTTATTGACTAGCGCGTACAATGAGCAGTTCTTC.

Here the CDR3 DNA reads TGTGCCAGCAGCGCCCGACCCAGCGGTGCCGGATTGGATACGCAGTATTTT. Its protein product is CASSARPSGAGLDTQYF. The gene calls are TRBV9 and TRBJ2-3, with a tentative D call TRBD2 (5 bases). From germline, CDR1 is SGDLS and CDR2 YYNGEE. Trimming stripped 3 bases from V and 6 bases from J, with 23 bases between. The CDR3 covers 17 residues.

The chain links TRBV4-1 to TRBJ2-1; 7 bases map to TRBD2. The CDR3 sequence is 17 residues long. Per the germline V gene, CDR1 is MGHRA and CDR2 is YSYEKL. With 2 bases clipped from V and 2 bases from J, the junction kept 9 bases outside the gene matches. CDR3 nucleotide sequence: TGCGCCAGCAGCCAACTGCCCGGGGGGACTACCTACAATGAGCAGTTCTTC. Its protein product is CASSQLPGGTTYNEQFF.

This clone showed up just once. The chain recombines TRBV7-9 with TRBJ2-5, with D perhaps TRBD2 (5 bases). This CDR3 contains 14 residues. Germline CDR1 and CDR2: SEHNR and FQNEAQ (reference sequence). Trimming pared 2 bases from V and 5 bases from J, leaving 12 bases between. DNA for the CDR3: TGTGCCAGCAGCTTAATCTTGGGCGGGGAGACCCAGTACTTC. It specifies CASSLILGGETQYF.

V and J are TRBV14 and TRBJ1-1, with 8 bases aligning to TRBD1. J was trimmed by 0 bases and V by 0 bases; bases with no gene match: 6. This CDR3 spans 17 amino acids. The germline CDR1 and CDR2 sequences are SGHDN and FVKESK. The CDR3: CASSQDFGQGVNTEAFF. Here the CDR3 DNA reads TGTGCCAGCAGCCAAGATTTCGGACAGGGAGTGAACACTGAAGCTTTCTTT. Combining the CDR3 with reference TRBV14 and TRBJ1-1 gives the whole variable domain EAGVTQFPSHSVIEKGQTVTLRCDPISGHDNLYWYRRVMGKEIKFLLHFVKESKQDESGMPNNRFLAERTGGTYSTLKVQPAELEDSGVYFCASSQDFGQGVNTEAFFGQGTRLTVV.

The chain carries TRBV5-6 and TRBJ2-1; unclear D gene. Trimming took 1 base from V and 8 from J, leaving 7 bases between them. The CDR3 covers 12 residues. Germline V gene sequence: CDR1 SGHDT, CDR2 YYEEEE. The CDR3 coding sequence is TGTGCCAGCAGCTTGACTGCGGATGAGCAGTTCTTC. It encodes CASSLTADEQFF.

The gene calls are TRBV5-4 and TRBJ2-3; the match to TRBD1 covers 9 bases. J was trimmed by 3 bases and V by 0 bases; bases with no gene match: 8. There are 17 residues in the CDR3. Germline values: CDR1 SGHNT, CDR2 YYREEE (reference sequence). The DNA of the CDR3 is TGTGCCAGCAGCTTGGAACCGGGACAGGGTATAACAGATACGCAGTATTTT. Translation: CASSLEPGQGITDTQYF.

V gene TRBV27 combines with J gene TRBJ1-1, with D possibly matching TRBD1 (5 bases). The germline CDR1 and CDR2 sequences are MNHEY and SMNVEV (reference sequence). CDR3 length equals 13 residues. The V and J ends lost 3 bases and 5 bases respectively, with 10 bases between them. CDR3 region: CASSFEGITEAFF. The CDR3 nucleotides are TGTGCCAGCAGTTTCGAGGGGATAACTGAAGCTTTCTTT.

Turning to this clone: This specimen includes other DNA sequences encoding the same CDR3. The gene calls are TRBV25-1 and TRBJ2-7; weak D call: TRBD2 (6 bases). CDR1 is MGHDK, CDR2 SYGVNS, per germline. The CDR3 is made up of 13 amino acids. V lost 1 base and J 3 bases, leaving 7 bases between the germline ends. CDR3 residues: CASSESGVYEQYF. The CDR3, as DNA: TGTGCCAGCAGTGAATCGGGAGTCTACGAGCAGTACTTC.

V is TRBV11-2 and J is TRBJ2-7; TRBD1 agrees at 11 bases. The junction had 3 bases not matched to a gene; V was cut back by 1 base and J by 4 bases. Germline V lookup: CDR1 SGHAT, CDR2 FQNNGV. The CDR3 loop spans 15 amino acids. CDR3 protein: CASSLGTGGAYEQYF. The CDR3 DNA sequence: TGTGCCAGCAGCTTAGGGACAGGGGGCGCGTACGAGCAGTACTTC.

This clone has more than one count but fewer than ten. The gene calls are TRBV28 and TRBJ1-1, with D unclear. The CDR3 consists of 14 residues. Trimming took 6 bases from V and 0 from J, leaving 11 bases between them. The germline CDR1 and CDR2 sequences are MDHEN and SYDVKM. CDR3 protein: CASRARRMNTEAFF. The CDR3 DNA reads TGTGCCAGCAGGGCCAGACGAATGAACACTGAAGCTTTCTTT.

This rearrangement joins TRBV5-4 to TRBJ2-7, with 11 bases lining up with TRBD2. The V gene end was trimmed by 0 bases and the J gene end by 4 bases; junction bases not matched to a gene: 6. Germline loops: CDR1 SGHNT, CDR2 YYREEE (reference sequence). CDR3 size: 16 residues. CDR3 protein: CASSLGEGLAEYEQYF. The CDR3 DNA reads as TGTGCCAGCAGCTTGGGGGAGGGACTAGCGGAATACGAGCAGTACTTC. Supplemented by reference TRBV5-4 and TRBJ2-7, the full variable domain reads ETGVTQSPTHLIKTRGQQVTLRCSSQSGHNTVSWYQQALGQGPQFIFQYYREEENGRGNFPPRFSGLQFPNYSSELNVNALELDDSALYLCASSLGEGLAEYEQYFGPGTRLTVT.

The chain employs TRBV9 and TRBJ2-3; 12 bases are a match to TRBD2. Unmatched junction bases numbered 4, after V lost 4 bases and J lost 1 base. Germline CDR1 and CDR2: SGDLS and YYNGEE. This CDR3 spans 16 amino acids. In DNA form, the CDR3 reads TGTGCCAGCAGCTCCCCTAGCGGGAGGGGCACAGATACGCAGTATTTT. Translation gives CASSSPSGRGTDTQYF.

This chain links TRBV7-6 with TRBJ2-5, with TRBD2 matching over 13 bases. V was clipped by 4 bases and J by 4 bases; unmatched bases: 6. CDR1 SGHVS and CDR2 FNYEAQ come from the germline V gene. The CDR3 has 16 residues. The CDR3 sequence is CASSSWTSGSLETQYF. DNA of the CDR3: TGTGCCAGCAGCTCGTGGACTAGCGGGAGCCTAGAGACCCAGTACTTC.

This chain connects TRBV6-1 to TRBJ1-1, with 7 bases fitting TRBD1. V was pared by 7 bases and J by 0 bases, with 5 bases of the junction left unmatched. Per germline, CDR1 MNHNS and CDR2 SASEGT. The CDR3 contains 14 residues. CDR3 sequence: CASTRTGMNTEAFF. As DNA, the CDR3 is TGTGCCAGCACCAGGACAGGAATGAACACTGAAGCTTTCTTT.

The chain recombines TRBV7-8 with TRBJ2-3; D remains unclear. Trimming removed 0 bases at V and 0 bases at J, with 10 bases between. CDR3 size: 16 residues. Germline values: CDR1 SGHVS, CDR2 FQNEAQ. The CDR3, as DNA: TGTGCCAGCAGCTTAGCGCTCGGTGCTAGCACAGATACGCAGTATTTT. This codes for CASSLALGASTDTQYF.

The rearrangement joins TRBV18 to TRBJ2-7, with D tentatively TRBD1 or TRBD2 (5 bases each). Trimming took off 6 bases at V and 0 bases at J, with 15 bases between the two ends. The CDR3 sequence is 15 residues long. Per the germline V gene, CDR1 is KGHSH and CDR2 is LQKENI. The DNA of the CDR3 is TGTGCCAGCTCCCTGGGACGGGAAAGCTCCTACGAGCAGTACTTC. Translating gives CASSLGRESSYEQYF.

The rearrangement joins TRBV6-4 to TRBJ2-7, with 7 positions matching TRBD1. CDR3 size: 14 residues. Germline loops: CDR1 MRHNA, CDR2 SNTAGT. The V and J ends lost 3 bases and 0 bases, in that order; junction bases with no gene match: 2. The CDR3 DNA is TGTGCCAGCAGTGAGAGGACAGGCTCCTACGAGCAGTACTTC. Its protein product is CASSERTGSYEQYF.

This clone was seen once. The genes are TRBV7-3 and TRBJ2-7; 10 bases agree with TRBD2. The CDR3 extends over 14 amino acids. Germline lookup yields CDR1 SGHTA and CDR2 FQGTGA. J lost 2 bases, V lost 5 bases, and 3 bases had no gene match. CDR3 DNA: TGTGCCAGCAGCACACTAGCGGGGCCCTACGAGCAGTACTTC. Translating it yields CASSTLAGPYEQYF.

A note on this clone: Other DNA sequences from this sample encode an identical CDR3 as well. The chain uses TRBV7-3 and TRBJ2-7; the D gene is possibly TRBD2 (5 bases). This CDR3 is built from 14 residues. Trimming left V 5 bases short and J 0 bases short, with 11 bases between. Germline values: CDR1 SGHTA, CDR2 FQGTGA. DNA of the CDR3: TGTGCCAGCAGCCCCTTAGGGAGCTCCTACGAGCAGTACTTC. This codes for CASSPLGSSYEQYF. The full variable domain, its missing parts supplied by reference TRBV7-3 and TRBJ2-7, is GAGVSQTPSNKVTEKGKYVELRCDPISGHTALYWYRQSLGQGPEFLIYFQGTGAADDSGLPNDRFFAVRPEGSVSTLKIQRTERGDSAVYLCASSPLGSSYEQYFGPGTRLTVT.

The V call is TRBV12-5, the J call TRBJ2-1, with D possibly matching TRBD1 (8 bases). Trimming shortened V by 5 bases and J by 7 bases, and 21 bases separated the two germline ends. The V gene's germline CDR1 is LGHNT and CDR2 FRNRAP. The CDR3 length is 16 residues. The CDR3 loop reads CASGLGGTGLENEQFF. The CDR3, as DNA: TGTGCTAGTGGTCTGGGGGGGACAGGTCTAGAGAATGAGCAGTTCTTC. Filled out from reference TRBV12-5 and TRBJ2-1, the complete variable domain reads DARVTQTPRHKVTEMGQEVTMRCQPILGHNTVFWYRQTMMQGLELLAYFRNRAPLDDSGMPKDRFSAEMPDATLATLKIQPSEPRDSAVYFCASGLGGTGLENEQFFGPGTRLTVL.

The rearrangement uses TRBV29-1 and TRBJ1-3; TRBD1 is a possible D gene (6 bases). This CDR3 has 15 amino acids. V was pared by 7 bases and J by 1 base, with 17 bases between. Per the germline V gene, CDR1 is SQVTM and CDR2 is ANQGSEA. The CDR3, as DNA: TGCAGCGCCGAATTCGGCAGGGGATCTGGAAACACCATATATTTT. Translation: CSAEFGRGSGNTIYF. The full variable domain, rest sourced from reference TRBV29-1 and TRBJ1-3, is SAVISQKPSRDICQRGTSLTIQCQVDSQVTMMFWYRQQPGQSLTLIATANQGSEATYESGFVIDKFPISRPNLTFSTLTVSNMSPEDSSIYLCSAEFGRGSGNTIYFGEGSWLTVV.